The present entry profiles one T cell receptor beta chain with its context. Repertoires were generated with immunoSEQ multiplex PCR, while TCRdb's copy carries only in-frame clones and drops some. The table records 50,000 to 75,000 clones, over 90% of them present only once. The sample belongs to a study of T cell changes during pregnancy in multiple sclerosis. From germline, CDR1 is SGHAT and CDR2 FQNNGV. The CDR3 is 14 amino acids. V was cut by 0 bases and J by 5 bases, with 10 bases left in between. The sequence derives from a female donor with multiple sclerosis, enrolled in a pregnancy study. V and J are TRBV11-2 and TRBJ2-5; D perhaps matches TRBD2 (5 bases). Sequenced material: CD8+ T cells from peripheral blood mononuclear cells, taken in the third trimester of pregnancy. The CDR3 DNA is TGTGCCAGCAGCTTAGATCCGGGGAAGGAGACCCAGTACTTC. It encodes CASSLDPGKETQYF. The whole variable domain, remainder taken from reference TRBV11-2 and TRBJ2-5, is EAGVAQSPRYKIIEKRQSVAFWCNPISGHATLYWYQQILGQGPKLLIQFQNNGVVDDSQLPKDRFSAERLKGVDSTLKIQPAKLEDSAVYLCASSLDPGKETQYFGPGTRLLVL.